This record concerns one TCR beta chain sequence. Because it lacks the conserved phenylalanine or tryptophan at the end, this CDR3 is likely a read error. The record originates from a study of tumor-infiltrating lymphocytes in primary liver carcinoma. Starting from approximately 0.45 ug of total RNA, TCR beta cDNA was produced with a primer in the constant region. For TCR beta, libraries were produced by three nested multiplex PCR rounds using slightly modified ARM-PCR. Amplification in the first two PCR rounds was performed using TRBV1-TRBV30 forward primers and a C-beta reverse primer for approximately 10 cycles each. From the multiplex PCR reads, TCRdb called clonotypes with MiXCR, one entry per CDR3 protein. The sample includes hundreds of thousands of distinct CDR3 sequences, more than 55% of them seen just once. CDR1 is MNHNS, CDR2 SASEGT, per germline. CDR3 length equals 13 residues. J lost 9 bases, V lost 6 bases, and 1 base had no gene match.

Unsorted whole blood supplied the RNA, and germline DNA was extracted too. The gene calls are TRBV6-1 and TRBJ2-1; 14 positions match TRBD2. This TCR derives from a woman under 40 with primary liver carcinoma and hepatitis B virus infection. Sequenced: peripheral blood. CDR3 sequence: CASRGLAGGEQFL. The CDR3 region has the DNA TGTGCCAGCAGAGGACTAGCGGGAGGTGAGCAGTTCCTC.